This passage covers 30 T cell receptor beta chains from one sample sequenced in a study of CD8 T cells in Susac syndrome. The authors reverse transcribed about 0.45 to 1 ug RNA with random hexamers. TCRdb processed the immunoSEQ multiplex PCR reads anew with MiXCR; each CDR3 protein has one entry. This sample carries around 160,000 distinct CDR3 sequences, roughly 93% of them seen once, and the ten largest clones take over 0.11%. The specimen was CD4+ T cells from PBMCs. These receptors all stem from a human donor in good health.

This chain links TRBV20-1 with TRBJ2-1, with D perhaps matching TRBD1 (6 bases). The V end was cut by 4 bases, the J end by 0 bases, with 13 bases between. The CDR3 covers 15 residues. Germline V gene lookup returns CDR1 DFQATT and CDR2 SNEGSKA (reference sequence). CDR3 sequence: CSAISDSRSYNEQFF. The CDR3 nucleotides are TGCAGTGCTATTTCGGACAGCCGCTCCTACAATGAGCAGTTCTTC.

The CDR3 sequence: CASRPTGRVEKLFF. DNA for the CDR3: TGCGCCAGCAGACCGACAGGCAGGGTCGAAAAACTGTTTTTT. The chain combines TRBV23-1 with TRBJ1-4; D possibly corresponds to TRBD1 (6 bases). TRBV23-1 is an ORF, and what it does is uncertain. Trimming shortened V by 6 bases and J by 8 bases, and 16 bases separated the two germline ends. This CDR3 has 14 residues.

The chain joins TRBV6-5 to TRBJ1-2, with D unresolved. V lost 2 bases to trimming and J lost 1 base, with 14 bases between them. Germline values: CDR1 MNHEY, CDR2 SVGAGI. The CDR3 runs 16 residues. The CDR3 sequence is CASSYARRAVNYGYTF. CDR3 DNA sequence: TGTGCCAGCAGTTACGCCAGGAGGGCAGTTAACTATGGCTACACCTTC.

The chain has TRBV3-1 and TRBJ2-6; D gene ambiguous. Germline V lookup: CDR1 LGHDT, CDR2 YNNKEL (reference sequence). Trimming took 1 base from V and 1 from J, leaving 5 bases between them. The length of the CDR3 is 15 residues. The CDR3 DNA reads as TGTGCCAGCAGCCAAGTTACTTCTGGGGCCAACGTCCTGACTTTC. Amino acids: CASSQVTSGANVLTF.

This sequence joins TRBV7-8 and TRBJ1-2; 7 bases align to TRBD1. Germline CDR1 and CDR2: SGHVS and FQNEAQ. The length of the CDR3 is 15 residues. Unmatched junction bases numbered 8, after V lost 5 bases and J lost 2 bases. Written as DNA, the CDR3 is TGTGCCAGCAGCCCAGGGGGACAGTCGAACTATGGCTACACCTTC. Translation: CASSPGGQSNYGYTF.

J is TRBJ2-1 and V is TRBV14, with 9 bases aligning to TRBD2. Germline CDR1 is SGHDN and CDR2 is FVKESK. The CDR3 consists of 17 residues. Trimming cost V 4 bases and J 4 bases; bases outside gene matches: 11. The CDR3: CASSRWSGGSIYNEQFF. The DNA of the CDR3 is TGTGCCAGCAGCCGGTGGAGCGGGGGGTCGATATACAATGAGCAGTTCTTC.

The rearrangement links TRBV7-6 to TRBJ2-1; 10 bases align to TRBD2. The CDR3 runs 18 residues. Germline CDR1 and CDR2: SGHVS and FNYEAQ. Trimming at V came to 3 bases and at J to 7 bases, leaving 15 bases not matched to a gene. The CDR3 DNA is TGTGCCAGCAGCTTTGGCCAAAGGAGCGGGGGGGCTCGGAATGAGCAGTTCTTC. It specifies CASSFGQRSGGARNEQFF.

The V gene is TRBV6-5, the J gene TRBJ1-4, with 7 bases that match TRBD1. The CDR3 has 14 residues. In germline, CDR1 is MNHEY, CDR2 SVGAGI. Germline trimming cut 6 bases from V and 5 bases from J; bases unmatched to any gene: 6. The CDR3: CASSRDRENEKLFF. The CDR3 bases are TGTGCCAGCAGCCGGGACAGAGAAAATGAAAAACTGTTTTTT.

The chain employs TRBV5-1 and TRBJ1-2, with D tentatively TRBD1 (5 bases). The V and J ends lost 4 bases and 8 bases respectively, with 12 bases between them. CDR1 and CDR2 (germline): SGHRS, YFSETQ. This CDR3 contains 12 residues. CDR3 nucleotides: TGCGCCAGCAGCCCGCGGGACGAAGGCTACACCTTC. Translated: CASSPRDEGYTF.

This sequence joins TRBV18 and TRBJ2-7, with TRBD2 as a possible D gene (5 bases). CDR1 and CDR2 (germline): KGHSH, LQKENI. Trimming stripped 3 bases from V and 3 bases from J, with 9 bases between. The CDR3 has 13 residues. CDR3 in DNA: TGTGCCAGCTCACCTGGTGAGGGCTACGAGCAGTACTTC. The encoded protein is CASSPGEGYEQYF.

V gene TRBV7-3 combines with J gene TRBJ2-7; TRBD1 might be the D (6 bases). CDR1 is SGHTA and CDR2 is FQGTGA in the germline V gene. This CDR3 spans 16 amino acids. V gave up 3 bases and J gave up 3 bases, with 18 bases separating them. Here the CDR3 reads CASSFSPARGYYEQYF. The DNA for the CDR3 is TGTGCCAGCAGCTTTTCACCGGCGAGGGGGTACTACGAGCAGTACTTC.

The CDR3: CASSRSGGSTDTQYF. In nucleotides, the CDR3 is TGTGCCAGCAGTCGGTCAGGCGGTAGCACAGATACGCAGTATTTT. V and J are TRBV6-6 and TRBJ2-3; the D is unclear. This CDR3 region has 15 residues. CDR1 is MNHNY and CDR2 is SVGAGI in the germline V gene (reference sequence). V was shortened by 5 bases and J by 0 bases, with 12 bases between the two germline ends.

CDR3 coding DNA: TGTGCCAGCTCACCAATTGGACAGGGGGCGCGTTGGGCAGAGACCCAGTACTTC. Translation: CASSPIGQGARWAETQYF. The chain recombines TRBV18 with TRBJ2-5; TRBD1 matches at 11 bases. V gave up 2 bases and J gave up 4 bases; unmatched junction bases: 12. Germline CDR1 and CDR2: KGHSH and LQKENI. The CDR3 totals 18 residues.

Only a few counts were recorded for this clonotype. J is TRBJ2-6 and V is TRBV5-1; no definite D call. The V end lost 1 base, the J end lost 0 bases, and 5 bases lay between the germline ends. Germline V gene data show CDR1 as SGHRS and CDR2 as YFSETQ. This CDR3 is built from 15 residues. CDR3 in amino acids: CASSLRVSGANVLTF. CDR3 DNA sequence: TGCGCCAGCAGCTTGAGGGTCTCTGGGGCCAACGTCCTGACTTTC.

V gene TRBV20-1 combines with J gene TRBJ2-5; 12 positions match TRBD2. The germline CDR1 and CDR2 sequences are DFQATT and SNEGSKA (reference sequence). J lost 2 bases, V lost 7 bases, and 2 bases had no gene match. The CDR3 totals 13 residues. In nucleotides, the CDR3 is TGCAGTGTTACTAGCGGGGGGCAAGAGACCCAGTACTTC. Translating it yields CSVTSGGQETQYF.

DNA of the CDR3: TGCGCCAGCAGTCAATCGGGGGGGGAGGACACTGAAGCTTTCTTT. Translated: CASSQSGGEDTEAFF. The chain couples TRBV23-1 to TRBJ1-1; a weak D match, TRBD1 (5 bases). TRBV23-1 counts as an open reading frame of uncertain function. V dropped 0 bases and J dropped 3 bases, with 11 bases sitting between them. The CDR3 spans 15 residues.

CDR3 sequence: CASSVVGGFSTDTQYF. CDR3 nucleotides: TGTGCCAGCAGCGTAGTCGGGGGGTTCAGCACAGATACGCAGTATTTT. This chain links TRBV9 with TRBJ2-3; TRBD2 agrees at 7 bases. Losses at the gene ends were 0 bases for V and 0 bases for J; bases not matched to a gene: 4. The V gene's germline CDR1 is SGDLS and CDR2 YYNGEE. The CDR3 loop spans 16 amino acids.

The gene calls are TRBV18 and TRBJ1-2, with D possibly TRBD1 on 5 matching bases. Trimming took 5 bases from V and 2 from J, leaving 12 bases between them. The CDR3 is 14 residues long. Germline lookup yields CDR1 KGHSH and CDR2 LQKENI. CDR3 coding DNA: TGTGCCAGCTCAGCCGTGACAGTCAACTATGGCTACACCTTC. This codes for CASSAVTVNYGYTF.

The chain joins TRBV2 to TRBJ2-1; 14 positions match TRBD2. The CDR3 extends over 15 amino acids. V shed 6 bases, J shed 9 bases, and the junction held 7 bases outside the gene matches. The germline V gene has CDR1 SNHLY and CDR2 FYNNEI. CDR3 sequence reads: CASRATSGGAGEQFF. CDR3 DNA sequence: TGTGCCAGCAGGGCGACTAGCGGGGGGGCCGGTGAGCAGTTCTTC.

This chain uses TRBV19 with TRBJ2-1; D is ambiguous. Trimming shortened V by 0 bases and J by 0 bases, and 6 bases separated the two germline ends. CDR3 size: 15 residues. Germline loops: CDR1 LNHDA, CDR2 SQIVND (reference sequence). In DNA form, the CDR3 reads TGTGCCAGTAGTATAGACATGAACTCCTACAATGAGCAGTTCTTC. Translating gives CASSIDMNSYNEQFF.

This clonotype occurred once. The CDR3 DNA reads as TGTGCCAGCAGTTTAAAGGCAGTCACTGAAGCTTTCTTT. The encoded protein is CASSLKAVTEAFF. This rearrangement joins TRBV12-3 or TRBV12-4 to TRBJ1-1; D is undetermined. V lost 2 bases, J lost 4 bases, and 8 bases lay in between. There are 13 residues in the CDR3.

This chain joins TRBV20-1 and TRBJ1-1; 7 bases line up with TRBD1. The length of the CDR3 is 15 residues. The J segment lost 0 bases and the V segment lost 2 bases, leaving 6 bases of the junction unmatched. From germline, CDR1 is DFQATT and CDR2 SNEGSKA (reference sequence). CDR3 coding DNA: TGCAGTGCTAGAAAAGGGGACAGATTGAACACTGAAGCTTTCTTT. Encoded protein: CSARKGDRLNTEAFF.

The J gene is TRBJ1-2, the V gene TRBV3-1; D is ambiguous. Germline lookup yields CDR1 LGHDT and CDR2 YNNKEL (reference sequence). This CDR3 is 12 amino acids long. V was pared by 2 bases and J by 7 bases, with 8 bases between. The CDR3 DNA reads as TGTGCCAGCAGCCAAATCTTGGGTGGCTACACCTTC. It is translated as CASSQILGGYTF.

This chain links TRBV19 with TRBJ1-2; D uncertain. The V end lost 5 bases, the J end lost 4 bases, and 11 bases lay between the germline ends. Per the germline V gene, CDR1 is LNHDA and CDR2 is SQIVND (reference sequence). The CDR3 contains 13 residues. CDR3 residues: CASSAQETYGYTF. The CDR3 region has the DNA TGTGCCAGTAGTGCTCAGGAGACCTATGGCTACACCTTC.

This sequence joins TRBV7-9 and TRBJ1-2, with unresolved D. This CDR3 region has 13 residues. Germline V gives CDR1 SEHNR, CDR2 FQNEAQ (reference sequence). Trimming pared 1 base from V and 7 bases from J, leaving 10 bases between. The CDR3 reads CASSLEVGFGYTF. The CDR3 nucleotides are TGTGCCAGCAGCTTAGAAGTAGGGTTTGGCTACACCTTC. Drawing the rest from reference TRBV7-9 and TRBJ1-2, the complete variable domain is DTGVSQNPRHKITKRGQNVTFRCDPISEHNRLYWYRQTLGQGPEFLTYFQNEAQLEKSRLLSDRFSAERPKGSFSTLEIQRTEQGDSAMYLCASSLEVGFGYTFGSGTRLTVV.

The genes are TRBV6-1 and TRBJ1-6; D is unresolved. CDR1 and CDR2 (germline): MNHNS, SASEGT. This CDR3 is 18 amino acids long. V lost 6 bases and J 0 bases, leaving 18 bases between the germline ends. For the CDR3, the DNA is TGTGCCAGCAGCGAACTACTCGACGGTGACTCCTATAATTCACCCCTCCACTTT. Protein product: CASSELLDGDSYNSPLHF.

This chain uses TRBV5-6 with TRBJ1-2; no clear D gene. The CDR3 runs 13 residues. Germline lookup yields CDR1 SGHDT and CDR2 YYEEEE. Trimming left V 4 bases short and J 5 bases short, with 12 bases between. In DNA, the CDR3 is TGTGCCAGCAGCCAATGGCCGGGGTATGGCTACACCTTC. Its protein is CASSQWPGYGYTF.

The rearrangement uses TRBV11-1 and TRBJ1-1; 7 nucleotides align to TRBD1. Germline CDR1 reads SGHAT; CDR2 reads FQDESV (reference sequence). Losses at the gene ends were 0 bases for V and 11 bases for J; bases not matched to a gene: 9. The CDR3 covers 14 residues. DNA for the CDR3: TGTGCCAGCAGCTTAGCGGGACAGTTTGGAGGGGCTTTCTTT. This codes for CASSLAGQFGGAFF.

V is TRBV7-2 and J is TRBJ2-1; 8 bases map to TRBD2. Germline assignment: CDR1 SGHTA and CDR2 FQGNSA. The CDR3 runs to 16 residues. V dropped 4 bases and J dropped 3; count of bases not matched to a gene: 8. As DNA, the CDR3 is TGTGCCAGCAGCTCAGCGGGACTAGGGTTCTACAATGAGCAGTTCTTC. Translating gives CASSSAGLGFYNEQFF.

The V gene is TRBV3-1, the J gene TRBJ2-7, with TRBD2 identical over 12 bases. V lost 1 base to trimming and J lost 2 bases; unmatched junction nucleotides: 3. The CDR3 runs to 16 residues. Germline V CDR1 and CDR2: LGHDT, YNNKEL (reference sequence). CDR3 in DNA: TGTGCCAGCAGCCAAGGTCCTAGCGGGGGGGCCTACGAGCAGTACTTC. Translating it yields CASSQGPSGGAYEQYF.